The clone carrying this TCR beta chain was seen repeatedly, ten times or more. This sample is drawn from a study of human T cells and chemical hapten exposure. Study details: Patch tests of 0.01% DPC on the upper back were read at 6 days.

Individual cDNA molecules (in the library) carried attached unique molecular identifiers. Each CDR3 protein is one row after TCRdb ran MiXCR on the RACE reads. The data hold just over 350,000 distinct CDR3 sequences, with roughly 6% observed a single time. From germline, CDR1 is MNHNS and CDR2 SASEGT. Trimming left V 8 bases short and J 1 base short, with 14 bases between. The CDR3 extends over 14 amino acids. Time point noted: patch test 2, 6 weeks after DPC sensitization. Indicated treatment: therapeutic diphenylcyclopropenone sensitization with weekly scalp DPC. Prior to each patch test being applied, blood was drawn.

The sequence came from a woman aged 18-35 years with alopecia areata. Some clones in this sample may be carry-over from other donors' samples. The chain carries TRBV6-1 and TRBJ1-1, with D uncertain. The material was whole blood, obtained in connection with sensitization to the hapten diphenylcyclopropenone (DPC). In nucleotides, the CDR3 is TGTGCCAGCGGAGGCCGGTCCCAGAACACTGAAGCTTTCTTT. It specifies CASGGRSQNTEAFF.